The source of this T cell receptor beta chain is a study of a mutant IDH1 vaccine in newly diagnosed glioma. Study summary: Vaccination followed radiotherapy alone by 4-6 weeks, or accompanied temozolomide cycles. Every participant had undergone radiotherapy, temozolomide, or both before, and most underwent both.

Sequenced by immunoSEQ multiplex PCR; TCRdb stores in-frame clones only, minus some. The sample has about 58,000 clones, approximately 79% seen once. On this clone itself: No antigen is known for it.

Time point given: week 5, during vaccination. What each vaccine dose contained was 300 ug of mutant IDH1 20-mer peptide, accompanied by topical imiquimod. Germline V CDR1 and CDR2: SGHTA, FQGNSA. J was trimmed by 7 bases and V by 5 bases; bases with no gene match: 16. The CDR3 is made up of 16 amino acids. Broader study findings: Changes in the top peripheral T cell clonotypes seemingly had no bearing on pseudoprogression.

V and J are TRBV7-2 and TRBJ2-7; 8 bases agree with TRBD2. Sequences were derived from PBMCs, sampled from a glioma patient whose treatment included an IDH1 peptide vaccine. The TCR sequence derives from a woman aged 45-60 years with glioma. CDR3 DNA: TGTGCCAGCAGCATTAGAAGCGGGGGTGGTTCGGGAGAGCAGTACTTC. Amino acids: CASSIRSGGGSGEQYF.